This passage covers 28 T cell receptor beta chains from one sample sequenced in a study of blood T cell repertoires in COVID-19. The assay was immunoSEQ multiplex PCR, and TCRdb's table has in-frame clones only and misses some. The table includes 250,000 to 300,000 clones, approximately 87% detected once. The sequenced sample was peripheral blood. All receptors derive from a woman aged 25 to 45 with COVID-19, enrolled during active disease.

The CDR3 DNA reads as TGTGCCAGCAGTCCAGGTTGGACAGGGGGGGCGGTTCGCGAGACCCAGTACTTC. Its translation is CASSPGWTGGAVRETQYF. The V call is TRBV11-2, the J call TRBJ2-5; 10 nucleotides agree with TRBD1. CDR3 size: 18 residues. CDR1 and CDR2 from the germline V gene are SGHAT and FQNNGV. V was pared by 6 bases and J by 5 bases, with 18 bases of the junction left unmatched.

The chain recombines TRBV7-2 with TRBJ2-3, with 8 bases lining up with TRBD1. The CDR3 runs to 14 residues. Germline CDR1 SGHTA, CDR2 FQGNSA. The J segment lost 8 bases and the V segment lost 4 bases, leaving 8 bases of the junction unmatched. Here the CDR3 reads CASSSGTGLGTQYF. In DNA form, the CDR3 reads TGTGCCAGCAGCTCAGGGACAGGCCTAGGTACGCAGTATTTT.

The V call is TRBV28, the J call TRBJ2-7; TRBD2 might be the D (5 bases). This CDR3 is 16 amino acids long. CDR1 is MDHEN, CDR2 SYDVKM, per germline. The ends were cut back, 6 bases at V and 4 bases at J, with 22 bases in the middle. The CDR3 protein is CASSPNLGKSNYEQYF. The CDR3 bases are TGTGCCAGCAGCCCTAACCTCGGGAAATCCAATTACGAGCAGTACTTC.

J is TRBJ2-7 and V is TRBV29-1; the match to TRBD1 covers 8 bases. The germline gives CDR1 SQVTM, CDR2 ANQGSEA. The CDR3 extends over 15 amino acids. V lost 5 bases to trimming and J lost 4 bases; unmatched junction nucleotides: 13. As DNA, the CDR3 is TGCAGCGTTCTCATACGGGGACAGGACCTATACGAGCAGTACTTC. Protein sequence: CSVLIRGQDLYEQYF.

The chain has TRBV28 and TRBJ2-5; 7 bases agree with TRBD1. The CDR3 runs 13 residues. Losses at the gene ends were 6 bases for V and 2 bases for J; bases not matched to a gene: 3. Germline lookup yields CDR1 MDHEN and CDR2 SYDVKM. The CDR3 DNA reads as TGTGCCAGCAGGAGACAGGGACAAGAGACCCAGTACTTC. Translation: CASRRQGQETQYF.

The CDR3 DNA sequence: TGCGCCAGCAGCCAAGGGTCGGTCGAGCAGTATTTT. It specifies CASSQGSVEQYF. This sequence joins TRBV4-1 and TRBJ2-3; D remains ambiguous. The CDR3 spans 12 residues. Germline CDR1 is MGHRA and CDR2 is YSYEKL. Trimming removed 1 base from V and 11 bases from J, with 10 bases in between.

This clone has only one observation. J is TRBJ2-3 and V is TRBV6-6, with 10 positions matching TRBD1. Trimming cost V 6 bases and J 1 base; bases outside gene matches: 4. Germline CDR1 reads MNHNY; CDR2 reads SVGAGI (reference sequence). This CDR3 comprises 15 residues. CDR3 nucleotides: TGTGCCAGCAGCTCGGGACAGGGGCGCACAGATACGCAGTATTTT. This encodes CASSSGQGRTDTQYF.

The chain has TRBV3-1 (or the pseudogene TRBV3-2) and TRBJ2-7; TRBD1 aligns across 8 bases. The CDR3 extends over 14 amino acids. Trimming at V came to 4 bases and at J to 3 bases, leaving 5 bases not matched to a gene. CDR1 and CDR2 (germline): LGHDT, YNNKEL (reference sequence). Written as DNA, the CDR3 is TGTGCCAGCAGCCCTCACGGACAGGGCTACGAGCAGTACTTC. The encoded protein is CASSPHGQGYEQYF.

This chain joins TRBV19 and TRBJ1-2; D gene ambiguous. With 1 base removed from V and 4 bases from J, the gap between germline ends came to 13 bases. Germline CDR1 and CDR2: LNHDA and SQIVND (reference sequence). The CDR3 covers 15 residues. CDR3: CASSIGRERSYGYTF. CDR3 DNA sequence: TGTGCCAGTAGTATAGGGAGGGAGAGGAGCTATGGCTACACCTTC.

This rearrangement joins TRBV2 to TRBJ1-1; D is possibly TRBD1 (6 bases). The ends were cut back, 6 bases at V and 6 bases at J, with 20 bases in the middle. Germline assignment: CDR1 SNHLY and CDR2 FYNNEI. This CDR3 is built from 15 residues. The CDR3 spells CASRSRGISAAEAFF. The CDR3 coding sequence is TGTGCCAGCAGGTCCAGGGGCATTTCGGCGGCTGAAGCTTTCTTT.

The genes are TRBV7-6 and TRBJ2-3; no reliable D call. Germline-derived CDR1 and CDR2 are SGHVS and FNYEAQ. The CDR3 length is 15 residues. V lost 2 bases to trimming and J lost 4 bases, with 13 bases between them. CDR3 coding DNA: TGTGCCAGCAGCTTAATTTACGAGGCTCCAGATACGCAGTATTTT. Residues: CASSLIYEAPDTQYF.

This clone was seen a single time. The J gene is TRBJ1-2, the V gene TRBV29-1, with 9 bases matching TRBD1. This CDR3 region has 12 residues. Germline trimming cut 7 bases from V and 7 bases from J; bases unmatched to any gene: 7. Germline CDR1 and CDR2: SQVTM and ANQGSEA. The CDR3 sequence: CSAARTGVGYTF. For the CDR3, the DNA is TGCAGCGCCGCACGGACAGGGGTTGGCTACACCTTC.

This clone appeared a few times. The rearrangement joins TRBV5-1 to TRBJ1-1, with unresolved D. The length of the CDR3 is 14 residues. Germline lookup yields CDR1 SGHRS and CDR2 YFSETQ. Trimming removed 1 base from V and 1 base from J, with 8 bases in between. The DNA of the CDR3 is TGCGCCAGCAGCTTGACACACGCGAACACTGAAGCTTTCTTT. This translates into CASSLTHANTEAFF. Together with reference TRBV5-1 and TRBJ1-1, the CDR3 gives the full variable domain: KAGVTQTPRYLIKTRGQQVTLSCSPISGHRSVSWYQQTPGQGLQFLFEYFSETQRNKGNFPGRFSGRQFSNSRSEMNVSTLELGDSALYLCASSLTHANTEAFFGQGTRLTVV.

This chain joins TRBV11-2 and TRBJ2-7, with 7 bases aligning to TRBD1. CDR1 and CDR2 from the germline V gene are SGHAT and FQNNGV. Trimming at V came to 10 bases and at J to 0 bases, leaving 6 bases not matched to a gene. The CDR3 consists of 13 residues. The CDR3 nucleotides are TGTGCCACCGGTGGACAGGACTCCTACGAGCAGTACTTC. Its protein is CATGGQDSYEQYF.

The chain couples TRBV2 to TRBJ1-2; 7 nucleotides agree with TRBD1. The germline gives CDR1 SNHLY, CDR2 FYNNEI. V dropped 3 bases and J dropped 8; count of bases not matched to a gene: 6. The CDR3 contains 13 residues. Here the CDR3 reads CASSDTGVWGYTF. In nucleotides, the CDR3 is TGTGCCAGCAGTGACACAGGGGTTTGGGGCTACACCTTC.

This chain uses TRBV6-5 with TRBJ1-1; perhaps TRBD1 as D (5 bases). The ends were cut back, 7 bases at V and 7 bases at J, with 16 bases in the middle. Germline CDR1 reads MNHEY; CDR2 reads SVGAGI. CDR3 length equals 13 residues. CDR3 bases: TGTGCCAGCACGACAAGGGGTTATCGTGAAGCTTTCTTT. Residues: CASTTRGYREAFF.

This chain joins TRBV7-2 and TRBJ2-5; D possibly corresponds to TRBD2 (6 bases). The CDR3 length is 13 residues. Germline V lookup: CDR1 SGHTA, CDR2 FQGNSA. V dropped 5 bases and J dropped 6 bases, with 13 bases sitting between them. CDR3: CASSQGGEKTQYF. The CDR3 nucleotides read TGTGCCAGCAGCCAGGGCGGGGAAAAGACCCAGTACTTC.

This rearrangement joins TRBV10-2 to TRBJ1-2; D not resolved. The germline V gene has CDR1 WSHSY and CDR2 SAAADI. This CDR3 has 13 residues. Trimming cost V 1 base and J 4 bases, with 7 bases left between them. Here the CDR3 DNA reads TGCGCCAGCAGTGAGTACAGTAGCTATGGCTACACCTTC. It is translated as CASSEYSSYGYTF.

The genes are TRBV5-8 and TRBJ2-1; 9 bases fit TRBD2. V shed 4 bases, J shed 9 bases, and the junction held 17 bases outside the gene matches. Per the germline V gene, CDR1 is SGHTS and CDR2 is YDEGEE. The CDR3 loop spans 17 amino acids. This chain's CDR3 is CASSPRGGPLLVGEQFF. The CDR3 bases are TGTGCCAGCAGCCCGCGGGGGGGGCCCCTCCTGGTTGGTGAGCAGTTCTTC.

This clone occurred many times. The same CDR3 arises from other DNA sequences in this sample as well. V usage is TRBV5-5 and J usage is TRBJ1-5, with D possibly being TRBD1 (6 bases). The CDR3 spans 15 residues. CDR1 is SGHKS and CDR2 is YYEKEE in the germline V gene (reference sequence). V was cut by 1 base and J by 0 bases, with 8 bases left in between. The CDR3 sequence: CASSLTGYSNQPQHF. Here the CDR3 DNA reads TGTGCCAGCAGCTTGACAGGGTATAGCAATCAGCCCCAGCATTTT.

V usage is TRBV11-1 and J usage is TRBJ1-1; D uncertain. The germline V and J ends were trimmed by 6 bases and 8 bases, with 19 bases remaining between them. The CDR3 runs to 14 residues. Germline V lookup: CDR1 SGHAT, CDR2 FQDESV (reference sequence). In DNA, the CDR3 is TGTGCCAGCAGTTCCCCGAGTAAGCCCGCGGAAGCTTTCTTT. Translating gives CASSSPSKPAEAFF. Supplemented by reference TRBV11-1 and TRBJ1-1, the full variable domain reads EAEVAQSPRYKITEKSQAVAFWCDPISGHATLYWYRQILGQGPELLVQFQDESVVDDSQLPKDRFSAERLKGVDSTLKIQPAELGDSAMYLCASSSPSKPAEAFFGQGTRLTVV.

The chain couples TRBV2 to TRBJ2-3, with TRBD1 as a possible D gene (6 bases). V was trimmed by 6 bases and J by 3 bases, leaving 13 bases between them. Germline V gene lookup returns CDR1 SNHLY and CDR2 FYNNEI. The CDR3 runs 14 residues. CDR3 region: CASSRQAETDTQYF. In nucleotides, the CDR3 is TGTGCCAGCAGCAGACAGGCGGAGACAGATACGCAGTATTTT.

The chain combines TRBV29-1 with TRBJ2-1, with 9 bases aligning to TRBD1. Germline V gives CDR1 SQVTM, CDR2 ANQGSEA. The CDR3 has 14 residues. V dropped 4 bases and J dropped 4; count of bases not matched to a gene: 5. The CDR3 protein is CSVGGTGIYNEQFF. In DNA form, the CDR3 reads TGCAGCGTTGGGGGGACAGGGATTTACAATGAGCAGTTCTTC.

V and J are TRBV15 and TRBJ1-2, with D perhaps TRBD1 (6 bases). This CDR3 has 16 amino acids. V was trimmed by 1 base and J by 2 bases, leaving 14 bases between them. The V gene's germline CDR1 is LNHNV and CDR2 YYDKDF (reference sequence). For the CDR3, the DNA is TGTGCCACCAGCAGAGGGCAGCGGACAGAAAACTATGGCTACACCTTC. Its protein is CATSRGQRTENYGYTF.

This clone was seen a single time. The gene calls are TRBV10-2 and TRBJ2-3, with 7 positions matching TRBD1. J gave up 5 bases and V 8 bases, and 7 bases lay outside the gene matches. CDR1 and CDR2 from the germline V gene are WSHSY and SAAADI. The CDR3 has 13 residues. The DNA of the CDR3 is TGCGCCAGCGGGACAGTTTACAGAGATACGCAGTATTTT. Protein: CASGTVYRDTQYF.

This rearrangement joins TRBV27 to TRBJ1-5, with unresolved D. The CDR3 covers 13 residues. CDR1 and CDR2 (germline): MNHEY, SMNVEV (reference sequence). Trimming took off 0 bases at V and 7 bases at J, with 7 bases between the two ends. The CDR3 nucleotides are TGTGCCAGCAGTTTATCATTGAGGCAGCCCCAGCATTTT. This gives the protein CASSLSLRQPQHF.

V usage is TRBV21-1 and J usage is TRBJ1-5; TRBD1, as called in the table, went unchecked against the DNA. TRBV21-1 has pseudogene status. This CDR3 spans 19 amino acids. The CDR3 sequence: CASSSRGSARGISNQPQHF. Here the CDR3 DNA reads TGTGCCAGCAGCTCTAGGGGGTCCGCACGGGGTATTAGCAATCAGCCCCAGCATTTT.

This chain links TRBV24-1 with TRBJ2-1; 8 positions match TRBD1. This CDR3 contains 16 residues. Germline V lookup: CDR1 KGHDR, CDR2 SFDVKD. V gave up 4 bases and J gave up 0 bases; unmatched junction bases: 4. CDR3 protein: CATSDPGQGSYNEQFF. The CDR3 DNA reads as TGTGCCACCAGTGACCCTGGACAGGGCTCCTACAATGAGCAGTTCTTC.